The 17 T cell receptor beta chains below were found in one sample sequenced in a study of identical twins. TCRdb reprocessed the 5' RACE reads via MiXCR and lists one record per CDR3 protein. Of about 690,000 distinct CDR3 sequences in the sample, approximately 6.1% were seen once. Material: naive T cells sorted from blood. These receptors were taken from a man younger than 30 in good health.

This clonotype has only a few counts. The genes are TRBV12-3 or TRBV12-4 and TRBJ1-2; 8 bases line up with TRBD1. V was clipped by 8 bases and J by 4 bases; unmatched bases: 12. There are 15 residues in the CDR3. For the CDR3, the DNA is TGTGCCAGCGGACCATCGACAGGGACAGGCTATGGCTACACCTTC. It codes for CASGPSTGTGYGYTF.

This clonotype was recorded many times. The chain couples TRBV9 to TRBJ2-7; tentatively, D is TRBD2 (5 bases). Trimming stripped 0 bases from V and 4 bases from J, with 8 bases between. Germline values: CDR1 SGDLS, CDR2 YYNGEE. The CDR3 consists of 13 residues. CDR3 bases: TGTGCCAGCAGCGTAGCTACGGGGTACGAGCAGTACTTC. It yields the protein CASSVATGYEQYF.

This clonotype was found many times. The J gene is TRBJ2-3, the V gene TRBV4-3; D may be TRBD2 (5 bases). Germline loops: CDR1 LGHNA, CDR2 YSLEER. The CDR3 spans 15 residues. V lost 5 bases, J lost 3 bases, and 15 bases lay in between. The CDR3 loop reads CASSATGFETDTQYF. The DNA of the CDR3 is TGCGCCAGCAGCGCGACGGGGTTCGAAACAGATACGCAGTATTTT.

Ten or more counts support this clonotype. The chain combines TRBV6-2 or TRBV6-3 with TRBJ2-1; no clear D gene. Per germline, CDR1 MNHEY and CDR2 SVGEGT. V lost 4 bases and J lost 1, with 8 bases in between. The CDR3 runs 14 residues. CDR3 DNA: TGTGCCAGCAGTTCCCTGAGATCCTACAATGAGCAGTTCTTC. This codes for CASSSLRSYNEQFF.

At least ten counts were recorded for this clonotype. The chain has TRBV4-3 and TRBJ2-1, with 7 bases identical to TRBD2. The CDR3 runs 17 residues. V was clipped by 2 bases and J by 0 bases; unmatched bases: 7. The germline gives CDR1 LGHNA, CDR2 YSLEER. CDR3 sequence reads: CASSQFVRGSSYNEQFF. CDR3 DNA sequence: TGCGCCAGCAGCCAATTTGTGCGCGGGAGCTCCTACAATGAGCAGTTCTTC.

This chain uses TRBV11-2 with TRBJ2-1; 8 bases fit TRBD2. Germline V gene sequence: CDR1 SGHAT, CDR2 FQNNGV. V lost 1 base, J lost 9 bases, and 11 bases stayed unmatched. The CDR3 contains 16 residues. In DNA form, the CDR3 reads TGTGCCAGCAGCTTAGGCGCGTATCGGGAGGGGCGTGAGCAGTTCTTC. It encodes CASSLGAYREGREQFF.

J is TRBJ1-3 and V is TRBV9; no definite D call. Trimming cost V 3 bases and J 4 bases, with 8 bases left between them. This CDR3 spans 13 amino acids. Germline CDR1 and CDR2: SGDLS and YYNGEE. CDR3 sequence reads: CASSATLGNTIYF. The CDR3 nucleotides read TGTGCCAGCAGCGCAACCCTCGGAAACACCATATATTTT.

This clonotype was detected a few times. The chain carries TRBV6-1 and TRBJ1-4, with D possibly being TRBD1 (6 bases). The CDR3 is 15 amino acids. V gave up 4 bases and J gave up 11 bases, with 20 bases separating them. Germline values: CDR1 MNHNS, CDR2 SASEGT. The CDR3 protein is CASSGAFGGVRKLFF. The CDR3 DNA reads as TGTGCCAGCAGTGGAGCGTTTGGGGGCGTCCGGAAACTGTTTTTT.

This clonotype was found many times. CDR3 DNA: TGCAGCGTTGCATTTCAATTACAGGCTCTGGAGCAGTACTTC. Its protein is CSVAFQLQALEQYF. This chain joins TRBV29-1 and TRBJ2-7; perhaps TRBD1 as D (5 bases). CDR3 size: 14 residues. Germline V gene sequence: CDR1 SQVTM, CDR2 ANQGSEA. With 4 bases removed from V and 7 bases from J, the gap between germline ends came to 20 bases.

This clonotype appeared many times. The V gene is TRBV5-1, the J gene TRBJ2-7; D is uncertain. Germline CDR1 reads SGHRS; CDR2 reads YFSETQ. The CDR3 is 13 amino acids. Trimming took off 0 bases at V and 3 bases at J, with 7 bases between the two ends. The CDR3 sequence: CASSLETYYEQYV. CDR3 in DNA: TGCGCCAGCAGCTTGGAGACTTACTACGAGCAGTACGTC.

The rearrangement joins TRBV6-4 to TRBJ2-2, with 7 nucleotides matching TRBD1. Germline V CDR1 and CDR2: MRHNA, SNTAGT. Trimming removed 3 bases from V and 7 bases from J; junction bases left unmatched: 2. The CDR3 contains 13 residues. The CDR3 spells CASSETGFGELFF. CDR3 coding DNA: TGTGCCAGCAGTGAGACAGGGTTCGGGGAGCTGTTTTTT.

CDR3 coding DNA: TGTGCCAGCAGCCGCTATGTTAGCACAGATACGCAGTATTTT. Its translation is CASSRYVSTDTQYF. The chain uses TRBV14 and TRBJ2-3; D gene unclear. Germline lookup yields CDR1 SGHDN and CDR2 FVKESK. V lost 4 bases and J lost 0, with 8 bases in between. This CDR3 region has 14 residues.

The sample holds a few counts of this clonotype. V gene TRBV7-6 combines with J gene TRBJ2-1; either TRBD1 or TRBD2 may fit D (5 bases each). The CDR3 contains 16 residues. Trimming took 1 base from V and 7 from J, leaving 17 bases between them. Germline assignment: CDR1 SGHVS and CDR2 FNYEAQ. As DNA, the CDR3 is TGTGCCAGCAGCTTAGGGCGCAGGGAGCGTCTGAATGAGCAGTTCTTC. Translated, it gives CASSLGRRERLNEQFF. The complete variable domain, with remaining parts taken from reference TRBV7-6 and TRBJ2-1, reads GAGVSQSPRYKVTKRGQDVALRCDPISGHVSLYWYRQALGQGPEFLTYFNYEAQQDKSGLPNDRFSAERPEGSISTLTIQRTEQRDSAMYRCASSLGRRERLNEQFFGPGTRLTVL.

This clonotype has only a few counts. The CDR3 protein is CASRGLAESNEQFF. The CDR3 region has the DNA TGCGCCAGCAGGGGGCTAGCGGAATCCAATGAGCAGTTCTTC. The V and J genes are TRBV4-1 and TRBJ2-1, with 7 bases aligning to TRBD2. J lost 6 bases, V lost 6 bases, and 8 bases had no gene match. The germline V gene has CDR1 MGHRA and CDR2 YSYEKL. CDR3 length: 14 residues.

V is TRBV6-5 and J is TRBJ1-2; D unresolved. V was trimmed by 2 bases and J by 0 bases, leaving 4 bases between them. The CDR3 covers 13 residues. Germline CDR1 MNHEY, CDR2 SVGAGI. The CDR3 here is CASSYETNYGYTF. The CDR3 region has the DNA TGTGCCAGCAGTTACGAGACTAACTATGGCTACACCTTC.

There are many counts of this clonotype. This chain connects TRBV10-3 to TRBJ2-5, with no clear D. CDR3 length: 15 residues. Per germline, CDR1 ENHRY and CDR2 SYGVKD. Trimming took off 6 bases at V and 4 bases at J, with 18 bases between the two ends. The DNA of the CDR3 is TGTGCCATCAGGGATGGGGTGTCAGTCCGAGAGACCCAGTACTTC. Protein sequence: CAIRDGVSVRETQYF.

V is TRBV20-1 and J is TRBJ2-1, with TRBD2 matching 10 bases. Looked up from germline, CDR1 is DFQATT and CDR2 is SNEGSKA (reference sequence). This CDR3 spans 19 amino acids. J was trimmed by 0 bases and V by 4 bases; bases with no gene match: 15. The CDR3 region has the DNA TGCAGTGCTATACCTAAGCTAGCGGGAGATGGGGCCTCCTACAATGAGCAGTTCTTC. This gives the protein CSAIPKLAGDGASYNEQFF.